The table lists the clone carrying this TCR beta chain with a few counts. No antigen is known for it. This entry is derived from a study of early T cells in non-severe SARS-CoV-2 infection. The study's findings and limits: Matching against VDJdb likely underestimated virus-specific expansions, favoring anti-spike CD8.

Trimming removed 7 bases at V and 4 bases at J, with 17 bases between. Germline V gene data show CDR1 as SGHAT and CDR2 as FQDESV (reference sequence). The CDR3 is 14 residues long. Individual cDNA molecules received unique molecular identifiers. TCRdb re-analysed the 5' RACE reads in MiXCR, keeping a single row per CDR3 protein. The table includes 40,000 to 45,000 distinct CDR3 sequences, approximately 11% detected once. This chain connects TRBV11-1 to TRBJ2-7; no definite D call. Sequenced sample: whole blood. This clonotype was obtained from an adult who was a healthcare worker with PCR-confirmed SARS-CoV-2 infection or an uninfected control (not recorded which). The CDR3 region has the DNA TGTGCCAGCAAAGGGTCTCTCGGCAGTTACGAGCAGTACTTC. It is translated as CASKGSLGSYEQYF.